The present entry profiles one TCR beta chain with its context. Its antigen is as yet unknown. This sample is part of a study of T-cell reconstitution after alpha-beta-depleted transplantation in children. General study findings and limits: The main origin of T-cell counts and diversity one year after transplant was newly produced T cells. The study traced high day-60 TCRbeta diversity in some patients to surviving recipient T cells and thymic progenitors.

The authors prepared the TCRbeta library with unique molecular identifiers. TCRdb analysed the PCR reads with MiXCR anew, one entry per CDR3 protein. The sample contains 400,000 to 550,000 distinct CDR3 sequences, roughly a tenth of which appear only once. V was cut by 3 bases and J by 2 bases, with 5 bases left in between. The CDR3 length is 13 residues. Germline CDR1 is SGDLS and CDR2 is YYNGEE. This specimen was PBMCs, taken before TCRalphabeta/CD19-depleted stem cell transplant. This receptor was taken from a child aged 2-15 years with inherited bone marrow failure, due to receive a stem cell transplant. The rearrangement uses TRBV9 and TRBJ2-2, with no clear D. This chain's CDR3 is CASSGANTGELFF. The CDR3 DNA reads TGTGCCAGCAGCGGGGCTAACACCGGGGAGCTGTTTTTT. The full variable domain, in which reference TRBV9 and TRBJ2-2 provide the parts outside the CDR3, is DSGVTQTPKHLITATGQRVTLRCSPRSGDLSVYWYQQSLDQGLQFLIQYYNGEERAKGNILERFSAQQFPDLHSELNLSSLELGDSALYFCASSGANTGELFFGEGSRLTVL.